The rows below give T cell receptor beta chains drawn from one sample of a study of blood T cell repertoires in COVID-19. Repertoires were generated with immunoSEQ multiplex PCR, while TCRdb's copy carries only in-frame clones and drops some. The sample includes about 270,000 clones, roughly 90% of them seen just once. Sequencing input: PBMCs or T cells enriched from blood (not recorded which). The source is a woman in her 40s with acute COVID-19. Each CDR3 is given with its conserved first and last residue. Fields, in order: D gene, J gene, clone size, V gene, CDR3 protein, CDR3 DNA. A D gene is named only where the DNA matches it firmly. Some rows mark clone size as missing; the rest say once, few, many or name a class of expanded clone.

TRBD1 TRBJ1-4 . TRBV4-1 CASSQLPGQWGEKLFF TGCGCCAGCAGCCAACTCCCGGGACAGTGGGGTGAAAAACTGTTTTTT
TRBD2 TRBJ2-1 . TRBV11-2 CASSLYFLGRLAGENEQFF TGTGCCAGCAGCTTATATTTTCTGGGTCGGCTAGCGGGAGAGAATGAGCAGTTCTTC
. TRBJ2-3 . TRBV24-1 CATSDRTEFTDTQYF TGTGCCACCAGTGACCGGACAGAGTTCACAGATACGCAGTATTTT
TRBD2 TRBJ2-5 . TRBV5-6 CASSLEGLVGETQYF TGTGCCAGCAGCTTGGAGGGACTAGTAGGGGAGACCCAGTACTTC
. TRBJ1-3 few TRBV15 CATSSLGTSGNTIYF TGTGCCACCAGCAGCCTCGGGACTTCTGGAAACACCATATATTTT
TRBD1 TRBJ2-5 . TRBV5-1 CASSLGGQGQETQYF TGCGCCAGCAGCTTGGGCGGACAGGGGCAAGAGACCCAGTACTTC
TRBD1 TRBJ1-5 . TRBV7-2 CASSLSRGVNQPQHF TGTGCCAGCAGCTTGAGCAGGGGGGTTAATCAGCCCCAGCATTTT
TRBD2 TRBJ2-7 . TRBV28 CASSLASGGATYEQYF TGTGCCAGCAGTTTGGCTAGCGGGGGGGCGACCTACGAGCAGTACTTC
TRBD2 TRBJ2-1 . TRBV7-9 CASSLALGGLAGEEQFF TGTGCCAGCAGCTTAGCGCTGGGGGGACTAGCGGGAGAAGAGCAGTTCTTC
. TRBJ2-7 once TRBV14 CASSQLGLPGTYEQYF TGTGCCAGCAGCCAACTGGGACTGCCGGGCACCTACGAGCAGTACTTC
TRBD2 TRBJ2-1 . TRBV10-3 CAISEGALAGGLASYNEQFF TGTGCCATCAGTGAAGGGGCTCTAGCGGGGGGGCTAGCCTCCTACAATGAGCAGTTCTTC
. TRBJ2-7 few TRBV30 CAWSVGREQYF TGTGCCTGGAGTGTAGGGAGGGAGCAGTACTTC
. TRBJ1-2 . TRBV4-1 CASSFQYNYGYTF TGCGCCAGCAGCTTTCAGTACAACTATGGCTACACCTTC
. TRBJ1-2 . TRBV30 CAWSLGVGYTF TGTGCCTGGAGTTTAGGGGTTGGCTACACCTTC
TRBD1 TRBJ1-5 . TRBV19 CASSIDLWTGNSQPQHF TGTGCCAGTAGTATAGATCTATGGACAGGTAATAGTCAGCCCCAGCATTTT
TRBD1 TRBJ1-1 . TRBV28 CASSSRRTGEAFF TGTGCCAGCAGTTCTCGCCGGACAGGGGAAGCTTTCTTT
TRBD1 TRBJ2-3 few TRBV7-9 CASSLNTGALTDTQYF TGTGCCAGCAGCTTGAACACAGGGGCGCTCACAGATACGCAGTATTTT
. TRBJ1-6 once TRBV6-5 CASSYGGFSYNSPLHF TGTGCCAGCAGTTACGGTGGCTTCTCCTATAATTCACCCCTCCACTTT
TRBD2 TRBJ2-3 . TRBV5-1 CASSLTSADTQYF TGCGCCAGCAGCCTGACTAGCGCAGATACGCAGTATTTT
. TRBJ1-3 . TRBV24-1 CATSDPGRTGNTIYF TGTGCCACCAGTGACCCTGGCAGAACTGGAAACACCATATATTTT
TRBD1 TRBJ2-7 . TRBV5-1 CASSLASGQGAREQYF TGCGCCAGCAGCTTGGCCAGTGGACAGGGGGCGCGTGAGCAGTACTTC
TRBD2 TRBJ2-7 . TRBV6-5 CASSYRGRAYEQYF TGTGCCAGCAGTTACCGGGGGAGGGCCTACGAGCAGTACTTC
. TRBJ1-1 . TRBV7-9 CASAERGEAFF TGTGCCAGTGCGGAACGGGGTGAAGCTTTCTTT
. TRBJ1-4 . TRBV7-9 CASSLPRGGRELFF TGTGCCAGCAGCTTACCGAGGGGAGGACGAGAACTGTTTTTT
TRBD1 TRBJ1-2 once TRBV27 CASSDRALYGYTF TGTGCCAGCTCAGACAGGGCCCTCTATGGCTACACCTTC
TRBD2 TRBJ2-3 . TRBV2 CASSRAGGGADTQYF TGTGCCAGCAGCCGAGCGGGGGGTGGGGCAGATACGCAGTATTTT
. TRBJ1-5 . TRBV19 CASSIEAPYSNQPQHF TGTGCCAGTAGTATCGAGGCCCCATATAGCAATCAGCCCCAGCATTTT
. TRBJ2-3 . TRBV11-3 CASSLDPTATDTQYF TGTGCCAGCAGCTTAGATCCTACTGCAACAGATACGCAGTATTTT
TRBD1 TRBJ1-5 few TRBV27 CASSGTGDQPQHF TGTGCCAGCAGCGGGACAGGAGATCAGCCCCAGCATTTT
. TRBJ2-7 . TRBV5-8 CASLSAHSYEQYF TGTGCGTCGCTTAGCGCCCATTCCTACGAGCAGTACTTC
TRBD1 TRBJ1-2 . TRBV19 CATRKPGQLIYGYTF TGTGCCACCCGAAAGCCGGGACAGCTAATCTATGGCTACACCTTC
. TRBJ2-1 . TRBV4-1 CASSREDSSYNEQFF TGCGCCAGCAGCCGGGAAGACAGCTCCTACAATGAGCAGTTCTTC
TRBD1 TRBJ2-1 . TRBV24-1 CATSNYGTGEGLSSYNEQFF TGTGCCACCAGCAACTATGGGACAGGGGAAGGCCTAAGCTCCTACAATGAGCAGTTCTTC
. TRBJ2-6 . TRBV21-1 CASSKAVQDPSGANVLTF TGTGCCAGCAGCAAAGCGGTACAGGACCCCTCTGGGGCCAACGTCCTGACTTTC
. TRBJ1-2 . TRBV14 CASSQGPGYTF TGTGCCAGCAGCCAGGGGCCCGGCTACACCTTC
. TRBJ1-5 once TRBV6-1 CASSVGVDQPQHF TGTGCCAGCAGTGTTGGAGTAGATCAGCCCCAGCATTTT
TRBD2 TRBJ2-1 once TRBV5-4 CASSLPGLAGGSRYNEQFF TGTGCCAGCAGTTTACCGGGACTAGCGGGGGGATCAAGGTACAATGAGCAGTTCTTC
. TRBJ1-2 . TRBV5-5 CASSLETGNYGYTF TGTGCCAGCAGCTTGGAGACTGGTAACTATGGCTACACCTTC
. TRBJ2-7 . TRBV29-1 CSVEDDSLGAYEQYF TGCAGCGTTGAGGATGACAGTCTCGGCGCTTACGAGCAGTACTTC
TRBD2 TRBJ2-7 . TRBV19 CASSILAGGQYEQYF TGTGCCAGTAGTATACTAGCGGGAGGCCAGTACGAGCAGTACTTC
. TRBJ1-6 . TRBV27 CASSLSRGINNSPLHF TGTGCCAGCAGTTTATCAAGGGGGATCAATAATTCACCCCTCCACTTT
TRBD1 TRBJ1-6 . TRBV30 CAWRITGEISPLHF TGTGCCTGGAGAATAACAGGGGAAATTTCACCCCTCCACTTT
. TRBJ2-7 . TRBV7-2 CASSPSVYEQYF TGTGCCAGCAGCCCCTCCGTGTACGAGCAGTACTTC
TRBD1 TRBJ1-2 . TRBV6-5 CASSQDRDYGYTF TGTGCCAGCAGCCAGGACAGGGACTATGGCTACACCTTC
TRBD1 TRBJ1-2 once TRBV2 CASSDGLGTGVFLGYTF TGTGCCAGCTCCGATGGCCTTGGGACAGGGGTTTTCTTGGGCTACACCTTC
. TRBJ1-2 . TRBV7-6 CASSAGGGGGYTF TGTGCCAGCAGCGCTGGTGGAGGTGGGGGCTACACCTTC